Listed below are T cell receptor beta chains from one sample, sequenced in a study of cytomegalovirus exposure and HLA in healthy donors. Data came from immunoSEQ multiplex PCR; TCRdb stores just in-frame clones and leaves some out. Of 150,000 or so clones listed, roughly three quarters were seen once; the top ten hold over 3%. Sequences were obtained from PBMCs. All receptors come from a male donor in good health and CMV-seronegative. CDR3s include the opening cysteine and the closing phenylalanine or tryptophan. Each record gives: D gene, clone size, J gene, V gene, CDR3 DNA, CDR3 protein. The D gene is left open where the match is weak. Size tells how often a clone was seen (once, few, many) or the class of an expanded clone, and some rows leave it out.

>NA|NA|TRBJ1-2|TRBV7-9
TGTGCCAGCAGCTTTCCAGAAATAAACTATGGCTACACCTTC
CASSFPEINYGYTF
>TRBD1|NA|TRBJ2-7|TRBV5-1
TGCGCCAGCAGCTCGAAGGACAGGGGACAGACCTACGAGCAGTACTTC
CASSSKDRGQTYEQYF
>NA|NA|TRBJ2-7|TRBV5-4
TGTGCCAGCAGCTCCTACTTCCGGGACTCCGAGCAGTACTTC
CASSSYFRDSEQYF
>NA|NA|TRBJ2-1|TRBV29-1
TGCAGCGTTGAAGTGTCGACAGCGAGCTCCTACAATGAGCAGTTCTTC
CSVEVSTASSYNEQFF
>NA|once|TRBJ2-1|TRBV9
TGTGCCAGCAGCGTCGAGGGATCCTACAATGAGCAGTTCTTC
CASSVEGSYNEQFF
>TRBD1|NA|TRBJ1-2|TRBV5-4
TGTGCCAGCAGCTTATCCCAGGGGGCGGGAGGCTACACCTTC
CASSLSQGAGGYTF
>NA|NA|TRBJ2-5|TRBV2
TGTGCCAGCAGTGAAGCGCGGGGGACAGGGACCCAGTACTTC
CASSEARGTGTQYF
>NA|NA|TRBJ1-3|TRBV11-2
TGTGCCAGCAGCCCTAACCGCCCAGGCAGCCTCTCTGGAAACACCATATATTTT
CASSPNRPGSLSGNTIYF
>NA|NA|TRBJ1-2|TRBV28
TGTGCCAGCAGTTCGAGCGGGACGAATTATGGCTACACCTTC
CASSSSGTNYGYTF
>NA|NA|TRBJ1-1|TRBV6-5
TGTGCCAGCAGTTACTCGTCCAGGGCAGCGAACACTGAAGCTTTCTTT
CASSYSSRAANTEAFF
>NA|NA|TRBJ1-1|TRBV19
TGTGCCAGTAGGGAAGACATCTACACTGAAGCTTTCTTT
CASREDIYTEAFF
>NA|NA|TRBJ2-1|TRBV11-2
TGTGCCAGCAGCCGCACTAGTCCTCTGCAGTTCTTC
CASSRTSPLQFF
>TRBD2|NA|TRBJ2-7|TRBV28
TGTGCCAGCAGCTTTCCTAGCGGGAGGAGGTACGAGCAGTACTTC
CASSFPSGRRYEQYF
>TRBD1|NA|TRBJ1-5|TRBV5-6
TGTGCCAGCAGCCTGGGACAGTCGATACGTTATAGCAATCAGCCCCAGCATTTT
CASSLGQSIRYSNQPQHF
>NA|NA|TRBJ2-2|TRBV7-3
TGTGCCAGCAGCTTAGGGGGCAGCGCGAACACCGGGGAGCTGTTTTTT
CASSLGGSANTGELFF
>TRBD1|NA|TRBJ2-1|TRBV5-6
TGTGCCAGCAGCCTTCAGACAGGGGTAGACTACAATGAGCAGTTCTTC
CASSLQTGVDYNEQFF
>TRBD2|NA|TRBJ2-2|TRBV27
TGTGCCAGCAGGCGGGACTACCTCTCGGCCGGGGAGCTGTTTTTT
CASRRDYLSAGELFF
>TRBD2|NA|TRBJ2-1|TRBV4-1
TGCGCCAGCAGCCAAGGTGGACTAGCGGGGGCCAATGAGCAGTTCTTC
CASSQGGLAGANEQFF
>TRBD1|NA|TRBJ2-1|TRBV5-1
TGCGCCAGCAGCTTACAGGGGTCGGACTCCTACAATGAGCAGTTCTTC
CASSLQGSDSYNEQFF
>NA|NA|TRBJ1-2|TRBV28
TGTGCCAGCAGTTCCCCAGGGGAAGCCAACTATGGCTACACCTTC
CASSSPGEANYGYTF
>NA|NA|TRBJ1-4|TRBV18
TGTGCCAGCTCACCTAAGGACAGTAATGAAAAACTGTTTTTT
CASSPKDSNEKLFF
>NA|NA|TRBJ1-4|TRBV5-1
TGCGCCAGCAGCTGGGCAGGGAATGAAAAACTGTTTTTT
CASSWAGNEKLFF
>NA|NA|TRBJ1-1|TRBV7-9
TGTGCCAGCAGCTTCGGGTTGAACACTGAAGCTTTCTTT
CASSFGLNTEAFF
>TRBD2|NA|TRBJ2-5|TRBV5-1
TGCGCCAGCAGCTTGGGACTAGCGGGGGGGCAAGAGACCCAGTACTTC
CASSLGLAGGQETQYF
>NA|NA|TRBJ1-3|TRBV6-1
TGTGCCAGCAGCCCCGGGACAACGGGGAACACCATATATTTT
CASSPGTTGNTIYF
>NA|few|TRBJ2-5|TRBV7-3
TGTGCCAGCAGCTTAAATCAGGGGGGTCGAGAGACCCAGTACTTC
CASSLNQGGRETQYF